These 14 T cell receptor beta chains originate from one sample sequenced in a study of blood T cell repertoires in COVID-19. Data came from immunoSEQ multiplex PCR; TCRdb stores just in-frame clones and leaves some out. The table has roughly 400,000 clones, 70% to 90% seen once; the top ten hold roughly 1.4%. The sequenced sample was PBMCs or T cells enriched from blood (not recorded which). Every receptor here comes from a woman in her late teens or twenties who had been exposed to COVID-19.

V usage is TRBV2 and J usage is TRBJ1-2, with TRBD1 matching 9 bases. The trim removed 3 bases at V and 5 bases at J, leaving 7 bases unmatched. This CDR3 has 15 amino acids. Germline V CDR1 and CDR2: SNHLY, FYNNEI. The CDR3 reads CASSDFTGGLYGYTF. CDR3 in DNA: TGTGCCAGCAGTGACTTTACAGGGGGCCTATATGGCTACACCTTC.

The V gene is TRBV6-5, the J gene TRBJ1-5; D is unclear. The germline CDR1 and CDR2 sequences are MNHEY and SVGAGI. Trimming removed 4 bases from V and 6 bases from J, with 19 bases in between. The CDR3 loop spans 16 amino acids. The CDR3 here is CASSLDSPPRAQPQHF. The CDR3 nucleotides are TGTGCCAGCAGTTTGGACTCCCCTCCTCGGGCTCAGCCCCAGCATTTT.

This chain joins TRBV6-2 or TRBV6-3 and TRBJ1-1, with TRBD1 as a possible D gene (5 bases). Trimming stripped 2 bases from V and 4 bases from J, with 17 bases between. The germline CDR1 and CDR2 sequences are MNHEY and SVGEGT. This CDR3 has 16 amino acids. In nucleotides, the CDR3 is TGTGCCAGCAGTTACATGGACACACCCGGGGGCACTGAAGCTTTCTTT. The encoded protein is CASSYMDTPGGTEAFF.

This sequence joins TRBV25-1 and TRBJ1-3; a weak D match, TRBD1 (6 bases). The CDR3 length is 16 residues. The V gene's germline CDR1 is MGHDK and CDR2 SYGVNS. The V end was cut by 6 bases, the J end by 7 bases, with 22 bases between. CDR3 nucleotide sequence: TGTGCCAGCAGGGGTTTGGGCAGGGGAAGTTGGAACACCATATATTTT. Encoded protein: CASRGLGRGSWNTIYF.

The V gene is TRBV27, the J gene TRBJ1-1; 8 bases are shared with TRBD1. This CDR3 has 15 residues. The trim removed 2 bases at V and 5 bases at J, leaving 7 bases unmatched. CDR1 and CDR2 (germline): MNHEY, SMNVEV (reference sequence). This chain's CDR3 is CASSLRQGFRTEAFF. CDR3 DNA: TGTGCCAGCAGTTTACGACAGGGGTTTAGAACTGAAGCTTTCTTT.

The chain carries TRBV14 and TRBJ1-6; D uncertain. Germline lookup yields CDR1 SGHDN and CDR2 FVKESK. The V end was cut by 4 bases, the J end by 6 bases, with 7 bases between. The CDR3 has 13 residues. CDR3 sequence: CASSREINSPLHF. The CDR3 coding sequence is TGTGCCAGCAGCCGCGAGATTAATTCACCCCTCCACTTT. The whole variable domain, filled in from reference TRBV14 and TRBJ1-6, reads EAGVTQFPSHSVIEKGQTVTLRCDPISGHDNLYWYRRVMGKEIKFLLHFVKESKQDESGMPNNRFLAERTGGTYSTLKVQPAELEDSGVYFCASSREINSPLHFGNGTRLTVT.

The CDR3 coding sequence is TGCGCCAGCAGCCCGGGGACAGCGTCCGGAGTGAATTCACCCCTCCACTTT. This gives the protein CASSPGTASGVNSPLHF. This chain uses TRBV5-1 with TRBJ1-6, with TRBD1 matching over 7 bases. Germline CDR1 SGHRS, CDR2 YFSETQ. This CDR3 has 17 residues. The V segment lost 4 bases and the J segment 7 bases; nucleotides outside the gene matches: 14.

The chain has TRBV6-5 and TRBJ1-2, with TRBD1 matching over 7 bases. The CDR3 has 14 residues. Germline assignment: CDR1 MNHEY and CDR2 SVGAGI. The V gene end was trimmed by 6 bases and the J gene end by 3 bases; junction bases not matched to a gene: 7. In DNA form, the CDR3 reads TGTGCCAGCAGGGGGGACAGCCGACACTATGGCTACACCTTC. Amino acids: CASRGDSRHYGYTF.

This chain uses TRBV27 with TRBJ2-7; no definite D call. Germline V CDR1 and CDR2: MNHEY, SMNVEV (reference sequence). CDR3 size: 10 residues. Trimming took 10 bases from V and 5 from J, leaving 9 bases between them. This chain's CDR3 is CANPFHEQYF. CDR3 coding DNA: TGTGCCAATCCGTTCCACGAGCAGTACTTC.

The chain is built from TRBV10-3 and TRBJ2-7; possible D gene TRBD2, 6 bases. CDR1 and CDR2 (germline): ENHRY, SYGVKD. The CDR3 covers 14 residues. V shed 0 bases and J shed 6 bases, with 12 bases lying between them. The CDR3 bases are TGTGCCATCAGTGAGTCGACGGGGGTACCCGAGCAGTACTTC. Translated, it gives CAISESTGVPEQYF.

Comment on this clone: This sample includes further DNA sequences coding for the same CDR3. J is TRBJ1-4 and V is TRBV6-5; tentatively, D is TRBD1 (5 bases). This CDR3 spans 13 amino acids. Germline V gene data show CDR1 as MNHEY and CDR2 as SVGAGI. The V and J ends lost 3 bases and 6 bases respectively, with 8 bases between them. DNA for the CDR3: TGTGCCAGCAGTTATGGGGGGGATGAAAAACTGTTTTTT. It specifies CASSYGGDEKLFF.

This chain uses TRBV28 with TRBJ1-3, with a weak D call TRBD1 (6 bases). Trimming shortened V by 6 bases and J by 0 bases, and 15 bases separated the two germline ends. CDR3 length: 16 residues. CDR1 is MDHEN, CDR2 SYDVKM, per germline. In DNA form, the CDR3 reads TGTGCCAGCAGCTTGGATGCAGGGGACTCTGGAAACACCATATATTTT. Amino acids: CASSLDAGDSGNTIYF. Filled out from reference TRBV28 and TRBJ1-3, the complete variable domain reads DVKVTQSSRYLVKRTGEKVFLECVQDMDHENMFWYRQDPGLGLRLIYFSYDVKMKEKGDIPEGYSVSREKKERFSLILESASTNQTSMYLCASSLDAGDSGNTIYFGEGSWLTVV.

The chain joins TRBV11-3 to TRBJ2-2, with TRBD2 as a possible D gene (5 bases). Germline V gene sequence: CDR1 SGHNT, CDR2 YENEEA. This CDR3 is 17 amino acids long. Trimming stripped 0 bases from V and 1 base from J, with 12 bases between. The CDR3 spells CASSLEFGRVNTGELFF. CDR3 DNA sequence: TGTGCCAGCAGCTTAGAATTCGGGCGGGTGAACACCGGGGAGCTGTTTTTT. The full variable domain, completed using reference TRBV11-3 and TRBJ2-2, is EAGVVQSPRYKIIEKKQPVAFWCNPISGHNTLYWYLQNLGQGPELLIRYENEEAVDDSQLPKDRFSAERLKGVDSTLKIQPAELGDSAVYLCASSLEFGRVNTGELFFGEGSRLTVL.

V gene TRBV28 combines with J gene TRBJ2-3; D ambiguous. Per germline, CDR1 MDHEN and CDR2 SYDVKM. Trimming cost V 9 bases and J 0 bases, with 7 bases left between them. The CDR3 length is 12 residues. The CDR3 region has the DNA TGTGCCAGTCTAGACAGCACAGATACGCAGTATTTT. Its protein is CASLDSTDTQYF.